This T cell receptor (beta chain) was recovered during a study of T cells in Graves' hyperthyroidism and ophthalmopathy. Study summary: Once the initial diagnosis was made, peripheral blood was obtained before any treatment.

The source material, RNA transcripts, was used to amplify TCR beta CDR3 regions. HTBI primers drove first-round RT-PCR of the TCR CDR3. TCRdb reprocessed the multiplex PCR reads with MiXCR, giving one entry per CDR3 protein. In the table there are about 480,000 distinct CDR3 sequences, 22% of which are singletons. Ophthalmopathy patients showed a Clinical Activity Score of at least 3, NOSPECS grade of at least 4 and duration under 3 months. On this clonotype itself: No antigen is known for it.

V was clipped by 2 bases and J by 2 bases; unmatched bases: 4. CDR1 is SEHNR, CDR2 FQNEAQ, per germline (reference sequence). The CDR3 covers 17 residues. Study conclusions and caveats: Ophthalmopathy and stable hyperthyroidism were told apart by a 13 V-J model. Among thyroid clonotypes expanded above 0.001, most also appeared in blood.

Sequencing was carried out using blood. The chain carries TRBV7-9 and TRBJ2-3, with 13 bases identical to TRBD2. This receptor was obtained from a woman between 70 and 85 years old with Graves' ophthalmopathy. The CDR3 loop reads CASSLTSGRANTDTQYF. CDR3 nucleotide sequence: TGTGCCAGCAGCTTAACTAGCGGGAGGGCCAACACAGATACGCAGTATTTT.